This T cell receptor (beta chain) was retrieved from a study of control samples from healthy donors and cancer patients. Some clones are missing from TCRdb's copy, which holds only in-frame ones; the method was immunoSEQ multiplex PCR. The sample includes more than 95,000 clones, about 89% seen only once; the top ten take approximately 19%. With 6 bases removed from V and 8 bases from J, the gap between germline ends came to 16 bases. The length of the CDR3 is 13 residues. The chain links TRBV12-3 or TRBV12-4 to TRBJ1-2; D is unresolved. Source material: PBMCs. The source of this sequence is a man aged 55 to 70 with lung cancer. CDR3 bases: TGTGCCAGCAGGGCCTCTTCGGGAAAGGGCTACACCTTC. Amino acid sequence: CASRASSGKGYTF.